This T cell receptor (beta chain) was identified in a study of CXCR3-negative and CXCR3-positive naive CD8 T cells (dated by TCRdb to about 2019). In the study overall: In total, 130 million to 150 million TRB reads were obtained, or roughly 1.5 +/- 0.3 million reads per library. Data from about ten donors, pooled across two independent experiments, went into the diversity and physicochemical repertoire analyses. TRBV-TRBJ cluster analysis included naive subsets from 5 or 6 donors and memory cells from 3 donors.

The sequencer was a NextSeq 550. The Human TCR Profiling Kit (MiLaboratory) was used to make UMI-labeled 5' RACE TRB cDNA libraries. The full amount of extracted RNA was used for cDNA synthesis, and the full amount of resulting cDNA was used for PCR amplification. Libraries were prepared in parallel with an identical number of PCR cycles. Regarding the original processing steps: With a minimum of two reads required per UMI, MIGEC and MiXCR pulled out about 54,000 +/- 9,700 unique UMI-labeled TRB cDNA molecules from each library. On average, 40,000 +/- 10,000 functional in-frame TRB CDR3 nucleotide clonotypes lacking stop codons were found per library. After each sample was downsampled to 5000 UMI-labeled TRB molecules, VDJtools was used to calculate diversity metrics such as normalized Shannon-Wiener and Chao1. VDJtools was used to calculate clonotype-size-weighted physicochemical properties of the central five CDR3 residues, namely interaction energy, strength, volume and Kidera factor 4. TCRdb reprocessed the sequencing reads and holds a single record per CDR3 protein sequence, with no DNA. TCRdb, not the authors, supplied the V and J calls. The table for this sample shows 150,000 to 160,000 distinct CDR3 sequences. About 0.44% of the sample rests with the top ten.

Each CD8+ T cell subset was flow-sorted in triplicate, and around 320,000 cells per subset were placed directly into RLT lysis buffer. To exclude memory contaminants, naive CD8+ T cells were stringently defined as CD45RO-CCR7+CD27+CD95-. Using standard density gradient centrifugation, peripheral blood mononuclear cells were isolated from buffy coats. Naive CXCR3-negative and CXCR3-positive CD8+ T cells were flow-sorted on a FACSAria III. An RNeasy Mini Kit was used to extract total RNA from the sorted cells. CDR1 and CDR2 are drawn from the germline V gene (reference sequence): DFQATT, SNEGSKA. From the cysteine up to the phenylalanine, the CDR3 has a length of 12 residues. The DNA is not on file. Overall study results and their limits: Both naive subsets had comparably high repertoire diversity, while memory CD8+ T cells had much lower repertoire diversity. Because surface CD5, which is linked to self-reactivity in mice, was comparable between the naive subsets, TCR interaction strength was also inferred from the physicochemical properties of TRB CDR3s. Within the same donor, TRBV-TRBJ usage looked similar between naive CXCR3-negative and CXCR3-positive cells, but memory cells had distinct patterns. Freshly isolated PBMCs were used for most assays because CXCR3 expression went down partially after cryopreservation. TRB CDR3s from CXCR3-positive naive cells showed higher hydrophobicity (lower Kidera factor 4), lower energy, and higher strength and volume indices than CXCR3-negative naive cells.

Remarks on this clonotype: Its antigen is unknown.

The receptor was isolated from a human donor in good health. Some clones in this sample may be carry-over from other donors' samples. Input material: naive CXCR3+ CD8+ T cells from blood. The cell subset or site label on this specimen signifies: CD45RO-CCR7+CD27+CD95- naive CD8+ T cells expressing CXCR3 (TNR3+). The chain is encoded by TRBV20-1 joined to TRBJ2-7. For the CDR3, the sequence is CSARGTGYEQYF.